What follows are 25 T cell receptor beta chains derived from one specimen sequenced in a study of post-analysis software for immune sequencing data. Findings and caveats of the study: Comparison of patients with controls showed 4 to 6 TRBV segments more frequent in patients, TRBV5-6, TRBV5-1 and TRBV20-1 among them.

Unique molecular identifiers were carried by the TCR beta cDNA libraries. In TCRdb, the PCR reads were re-called with MiXCR into one record per CDR3 protein. Counted here are 650,000 to 900,000 distinct CDR3 sequences, just over 45% occurring once; the ten biggest clones make up roughly 5%. These receptors' targets are unknown. The sequenced sample was blood. Source of these receptors: a girl between 5 and 17 years old with multiple sclerosis.

This chain's CDR3 is CSVEVRGKLYGYTF. CDR3 nucleotide sequence: TGCAGCGTTGAGGTACGGGGGAAGCTCTATGGCTACACCTTC. The V call is TRBV29-1, the J call TRBJ1-2; D may be TRBD1 (5 bases). In germline, CDR1 is SQVTM, CDR2 ANQGSEA. The CDR3 runs to 14 residues. Trimming took 3 bases from V and 4 from J, leaving 15 bases between them.

V and J are TRBV4-3 and TRBJ2-5; TRBD2 matches at 12 bases. CDR3 length equals 18 residues. Looked up from germline, CDR1 is LGHNA and CDR2 is YSLEER. The trim removed 0 bases at V and 11 bases at J, leaving 16 bases unmatched. CDR3 nucleotides: TGCGCCAGCAGCCAAGACCCCGGACTAGCGGGATATAACAATGAGCAGTACTTC. It is translated as CASSQDPGLAGYNNEQYF.

The chain combines TRBV12-3 or TRBV12-4 with TRBJ2-7, with D maybe TRBD1 (5 bases). CDR3 length equals 13 residues. The V end lost 1 base, the J end lost 7 bases, and 11 bases lay between the germline ends. The CDR3: CASSLGLGAEQYF. CDR3 in DNA: TGTGCCAGCAGTTTAGGGTTAGGGGCTGAGCAGTACTTC.

This clonotype was recorded a few times. The chain carries TRBV12-3 or TRBV12-4 and TRBJ2-7; D gene unclear. The J call may not be correct, given that the DNA end is closer to TRBJ2-5. This CDR3 is built from 12 residues. The CDR3 here is CASSALVETQYF. CDR3 DNA: TGTGCCAGCAGCGCCCTGGTTGAGACCCAGTACTTC.

V is TRBV15 and J is TRBJ2-2; 10 bases fit TRBD2. From germline, CDR1 is LNHNV and CDR2 YYDKDF (reference sequence). The CDR3 is 17 amino acids. The ends lost 4 bases at V and 5 bases at J; junction bases unmatched: 10. CDR3 protein: CATSTPSSGRGTGELFF. Written as DNA, the CDR3 is TGTGCCACCAGCACCCCGTCTAGCGGGAGAGGGACCGGGGAGCTGTTTTTT.

This sequence joins TRBV15 and TRBJ1-2; D gene unclear. V was trimmed by 3 bases and J by 7 bases, leaving 18 bases between them. Germline V gene data show CDR1 as LNHNV and CDR2 as YYDKDF (reference sequence). The CDR3 has 15 residues. CDR3: CATSRDRAEGGGYTF. The CDR3 region has the DNA TGTGCCACCAGCAGGGACCGGGCGGAAGGCGGTGGCTACACCTTC. Full variable domain (rest looked up from reference TRBV15 and TRBJ1-2): DAMVIQNPRYQVTQFGKPVTLSCSQTLNHNVMYWYQQKSSQAPKLLFHYYDKDFNNEADTPDNFQSRRPNTSFCFLDIRSPGLGDTAMYLCATSRDRAEGGGYTFGSGTRLTVV.

This clonotype has a handful of counts. The V gene is TRBV7-6, the J gene TRBJ2-1; TRBD1 or TRBD2 may be the D gene (5 bases each). V was pared by 1 base and J by 8 bases, with 18 bases between. The CDR3 is 16 amino acids. CDR1 and CDR2 (germline): SGHVS, FNYEAQ. The CDR3 loop is CASSLGRGPYTDEQFF. The CDR3 DNA is TGTGCCAGCAGCTTAGGACGGGGCCCTTATACGGATGAGCAGTTCTTC.

V usage is TRBV12-3 or TRBV12-4 and J usage is TRBJ2-7; 7 bases agree with TRBD1. The CDR3 runs to 15 residues. J lost 2 bases, V lost 6 bases, and 10 bases had no gene match. The CDR3 protein is CASSPTPGTAYEQYF. The CDR3 nucleotides are TGTGCCAGCAGCCCAACCCCCGGGACAGCCTACGAGCAGTACTTC.

This clonotype came up a few times. The chain links TRBV20-1 to TRBJ1-5; D not certain. Per germline, CDR1 DFQATT and CDR2 SNEGSKA (reference sequence). The V gene lost 3 bases and the J gene lost 2 bases, with 11 bases spanning the gap. The CDR3 runs to 14 residues. The CDR3 region has the DNA TGCAGTGCTAGTAACACGGGAGGCAATCAGCCCCAGCATTTT. Its translation is CSASNTGGNQPQHF.

The chain uses TRBV27 and TRBJ1-2, with D perhaps matching TRBD1 (5 bases). The CDR3 covers 14 residues. Germline V gene lookup returns CDR1 MNHEY and CDR2 SMNVEV (reference sequence). V was shortened by 6 bases and J by 7 bases, with 18 bases between the two germline ends. DNA of the CDR3: TGTGCCAGCAGCTCCCTTGGGGAGAGGGGTGGCTACACCTTC. Translation: CASSSLGERGGYTF.

This clonotype was seen a few times. This CDR3 is CAWKPSGKETQYF. In nucleotides, the CDR3 is TGTGCCTGGAAGCCTAGCGGTAAAGAGACCCAGTACTTC. This sequence joins TRBV30 and TRBJ2-5, with TRBD2 matching over 7 bases. V gave up 4 bases and J gave up 3 bases; unmatched junction bases: 5. There are 13 residues in the CDR3. Germline loops: CDR1 GTSNPN, CDR2 SVGIG (reference sequence).

The gene calls are TRBV4-3 and TRBJ2-7; 9 bases agree with TRBD1. The CDR3 covers 17 residues. V shed 0 bases, J shed 7 bases, and the junction held 13 bases outside the gene matches. Germline CDR1 and CDR2: LGHNA and YSLEER. The CDR3 sequence: CASSQDTRTGAYNEQYF. The CDR3 DNA sequence: TGCGCCAGCAGCCAAGATACCCGGACAGGGGCCTACAATGAGCAGTACTTC.

This clonotype came up a few times. The chain couples TRBV28 to TRBJ2-7, with TRBD1 as a possible D gene (6 bases). This CDR3 contains 10 residues. Germline V CDR1 and CDR2: MDHEN, SYDVKM. Trimming removed 10 bases at V and 6 bases at J, with 10 bases between. The CDR3 sequence: CATQGGEQYF. The CDR3 DNA sequence: TGTGCCACACAGGGTGGCGAGCAGTACTTC.

A few counts support this clonotype. The V call is TRBV18, the J call TRBJ2-7; no clear D. The length of the CDR3 is 12 residues. The germline V gene encodes CDR1 KGHSH and CDR2 LQKENI. The V gene lost 6 bases and the J gene lost 6 bases, with 12 bases spanning the gap. The CDR3 DNA is TGTGCCAGCTCTAATTACACGGTCGAGCAGTACTTC. Protein: CASSNYTVEQYF.

Concerning this clonotype itself: The junction departs from the called germline gene at one end, perhaps through a read error. The V call is TRBV28, the J call TRBJ1-6, with D possibly being TRBD1 (5 bases). The CDR3 is made up of 15 amino acids. Germline V gene data show CDR1 as MDHEN and CDR2 as SYDVKM. The CDR3: CASSLGGAGNSPPHF. CDR3 nucleotides: TGTGCCAGCAGTTTAGGAGGGGCGGGTAATTCACCCCCCCACTTT. Using reference TRBV28 and TRBJ1-6 for the parts outside the CDR3, the full variable domain is DVKVTQSSRYLVKRTGEKVFLECVQDMDHENMFWYRQDPGLGLRLIYFSYDVKMKEKGDIPEGYSVSREKKERFSLILESASTNQTSMYLCASSLGGAGNSPPHFGNGTRLTVT.

This chain joins TRBV10-3 and TRBJ2-3; D remains ambiguous. This CDR3 is built from 12 residues. The V and J ends lost 10 bases and 8 bases respectively, with 16 bases between them. Germline CDR1 is ENHRY and CDR2 is SYGVKD. The CDR3 region is CATTHPLGTQYF. In DNA form, the CDR3 reads TGTGCCACGACTCACCCCCTCGGTACGCAGTATTTT.

The gene calls are TRBV5-1 and TRBJ2-7; D possibly corresponds to TRBD1 (6 bases). Judging by the DNA end, TRBJ2-5 fits better; the J call may be wrong. This CDR3 has 16 residues. Germline assignment: CDR1 SGHRS and CDR2 YFSETQ. As DNA, the CDR3 is TGCGCCAGCAGCTTGGAAGTCGCAGGGGTAGGGGAGACCCAGTACTTC. The encoded protein is CASSLEVAGVGETQYF.

In this sample, this clonotype turned up a few times. The CDR3 nucleotides read TGTGCCAGCAGCCCGCGGGAGGGGCAATCCTACAATGAGCAGTTCTTC. Protein sequence: CASSPREGQSYNEQFF. The chain links TRBV13 to TRBJ2-1; 9 nucleotides align to TRBD2. The germline gives CDR1 PRHDT, CDR2 FYEKMQ (reference sequence). This CDR3 is 16 amino acids long. The trim removed 5 bases at V and 1 base at J, leaving 6 bases unmatched.

This sequence joins TRBV3-1 and TRBJ2-1; 8 bases map to TRBD2. CDR1 and CDR2 from the germline V gene are LGHDT and YNNKEL (reference sequence). This CDR3 is 15 amino acids long. The junction had 6 bases not matched to a gene; V was cut back by 3 bases and J by 5 bases. The CDR3 sequence is CASSHVREVNNEQFF. CDR3 sequence (DNA): TGTGCCAGCAGCCATGTGCGGGAGGTTAACAATGAGCAGTTCTTC.

This clonotype occurred once. The chain employs TRBV5-1 and TRBJ2-7, with TRBD1 matching 10 bases. CDR1 is SGHRS and CDR2 is YFSETQ in the germline V gene. This CDR3 spans 14 amino acids. The V segment lost 5 bases and the J segment 5 bases; nucleotides outside the gene matches: 7. The CDR3 protein is CASRASTGGHEQYF. CDR3 DNA sequence: TGCGCCAGCAGGGCGTCGACAGGGGGCCACGAGCAGTACTTC. The whole variable domain, remainder taken from reference TRBV5-1 and TRBJ2-7, is KAGVTQTPRYLIKTRGQQVTLSCSPISGHRSVSWYQQTPGQGLQFLFEYFSETQRNKGNFPGRFSGRQFSNSRSEMNVSTLELGDSALYLCASRASTGGHEQYFGPGTRLTVT.

This clonotype turned up a few times. V usage is TRBV6-6 and J usage is TRBJ2-3; the D gene could be TRBD1 or TRBD2 (5 bases each). Germline V CDR1 and CDR2: MNHNY, SVGAGI (reference sequence). This CDR3 is 14 amino acids long. V was cut by 5 bases and J by 4 bases, with 13 bases left in between. For the CDR3, the DNA is TGTGCCAGCAGTCATGGGACGCGGGCAGATACGCAGTATTTT. Amino acid sequence: CASSHGTRADTQYF.

The V and J genes are TRBV20-1 and TRBJ2-7; the D gene is possibly TRBD2 (5 bases). Deletions cut 3 bases from V and 3 bases from J, with 15 bases between. From germline, CDR1 is DFQATT and CDR2 SNEGSKA (reference sequence). The CDR3 is 14 residues long. In nucleotides, the CDR3 is TGCAGTGCTAGCCCGGGCCCCGCGGGCTACGAGCAGTACTTC. Translating gives CSASPGPAGYEQYF.

This clonotype was detected once. V is TRBV4-1 and J is TRBJ2-7; D is unclear. The J call may be incorrect, as the DNA end agrees better with TRBJ2-5. The CDR3 runs to 14 residues. Germline CDR1 and CDR2: MGHRA and YSYEKL. This CDR3 is CASSQVLTQETQYF. The CDR3 DNA is TGCGCCAGCAGCCAAGTACTAACCCAAGAGACCCAGTACTTC.

The V gene is TRBV4-2, the J gene TRBJ2-7; D ambiguous. CDR1 and CDR2 (germline): LGHNA, YNFKEQ. V lost 0 bases and J lost 0, with 12 bases in between. This CDR3 comprises 16 residues. The CDR3 here is CASSQDSLKGSYEQYF. CDR3 nucleotide sequence: TGTGCCAGCAGCCAAGACTCCCTGAAAGGCTCCTACGAGCAGTACTTC.

This clonotype was counted only a few times. The V call is TRBV4-2, the J call TRBJ2-1; 9 bases agree with TRBD1. The germline V gene has CDR1 LGHNA and CDR2 YNFKEQ. This CDR3 region has 13 residues. Trimming cost V 3 bases and J 8 bases; bases outside gene matches: 2. The CDR3 protein is CASSHGQGYEQFF. The CDR3 DNA reads as TGTGCCAGCAGCCATGGACAGGGGTATGAGCAGTTCTTC.